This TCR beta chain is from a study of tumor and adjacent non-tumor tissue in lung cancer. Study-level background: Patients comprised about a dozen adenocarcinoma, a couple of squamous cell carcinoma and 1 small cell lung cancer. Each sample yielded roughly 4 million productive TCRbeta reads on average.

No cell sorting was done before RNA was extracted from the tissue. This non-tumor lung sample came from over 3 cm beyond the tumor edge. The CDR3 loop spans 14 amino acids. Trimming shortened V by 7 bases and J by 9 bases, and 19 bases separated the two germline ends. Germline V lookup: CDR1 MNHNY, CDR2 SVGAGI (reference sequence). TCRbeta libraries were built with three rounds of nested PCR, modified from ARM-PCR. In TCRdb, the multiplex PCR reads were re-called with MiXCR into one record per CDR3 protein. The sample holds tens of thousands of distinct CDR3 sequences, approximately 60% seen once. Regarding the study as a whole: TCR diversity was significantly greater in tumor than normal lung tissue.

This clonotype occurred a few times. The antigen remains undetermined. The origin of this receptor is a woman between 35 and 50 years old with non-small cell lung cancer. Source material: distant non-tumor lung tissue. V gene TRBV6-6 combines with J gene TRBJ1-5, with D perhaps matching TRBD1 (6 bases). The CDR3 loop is CASNIGQIDRPQHF. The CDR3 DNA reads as TGTGCCAGCAATATAGGACAGATCGATAGGCCCCAGCATTTT.